This T cell receptor beta chain was identified during a study of blood T cell repertoires in COVID-19. Study-wide background: Samples came from the United States, Italy and Spain, spanning acute and convalescent COVID-19.

Under the authors' procedure: Scientists estimated how many nucleated cells there were by amplifying reference gene primers. Generated by immunoSEQ multiplex PCR, the TCRdb table keeps only in-frame clones and is missing some. The DNA gave D and trimming, while V, J and clone size come from that table. The data show roughly 230,000 clones, about 85% seen once. The V and J ends lost 0 bases and 11 bases respectively, with 8 bases between them. The CDR3 contains 11 residues. Per germline, CDR1 GTSNPN and CDR2 SVGIG (reference sequence). This sequence joins TRBV30 and TRBJ1-5; D gene uncertain. The material sequenced was peripheral blood. This sequence originates from a man aged 65 to 79 with acute or convalescent COVID-19. The chain's CDR3 is CAWSVDWTQHF. The CDR3 region has the DNA TGTGCCTGGAGTGTAGACTGGACCCAGCATTTT.